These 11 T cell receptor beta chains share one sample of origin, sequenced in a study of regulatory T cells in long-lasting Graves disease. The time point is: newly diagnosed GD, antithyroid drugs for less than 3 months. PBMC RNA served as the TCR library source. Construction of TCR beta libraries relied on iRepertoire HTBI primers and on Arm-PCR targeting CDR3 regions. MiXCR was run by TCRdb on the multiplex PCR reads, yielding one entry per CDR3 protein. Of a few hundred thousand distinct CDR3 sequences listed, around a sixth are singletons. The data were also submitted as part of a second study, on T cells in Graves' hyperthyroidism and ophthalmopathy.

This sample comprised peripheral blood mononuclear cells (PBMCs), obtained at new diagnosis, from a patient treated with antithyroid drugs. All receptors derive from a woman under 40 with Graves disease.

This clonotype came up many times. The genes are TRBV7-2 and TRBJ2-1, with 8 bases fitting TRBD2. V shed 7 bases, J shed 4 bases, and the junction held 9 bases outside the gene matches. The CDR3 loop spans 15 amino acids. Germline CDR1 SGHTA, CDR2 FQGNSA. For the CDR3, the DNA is TGTGCCAGCACCCTAGCGGGTGAACCTTACAATGAGCAGTTCTTC. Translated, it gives CASTLAGEPYNEQFF.

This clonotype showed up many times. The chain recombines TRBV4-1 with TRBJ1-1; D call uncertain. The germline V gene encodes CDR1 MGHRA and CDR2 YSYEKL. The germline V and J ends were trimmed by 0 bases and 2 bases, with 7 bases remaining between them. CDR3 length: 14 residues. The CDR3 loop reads CASSQDNFNTEAFF. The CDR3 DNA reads TGCGCCAGCAGCCAAGATAATTTCAACACTGAAGCTTTCTTT.

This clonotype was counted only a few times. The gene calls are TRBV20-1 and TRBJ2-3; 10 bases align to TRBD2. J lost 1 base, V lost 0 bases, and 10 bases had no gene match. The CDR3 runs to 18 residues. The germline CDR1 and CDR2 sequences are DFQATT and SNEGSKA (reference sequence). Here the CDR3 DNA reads TGCAGTGCTAGAGATCCCAGCGGGGGGGCGGTGGGCACAGATACGCAGTATTTT. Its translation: CSARDPSGGAVGTDTQYF.

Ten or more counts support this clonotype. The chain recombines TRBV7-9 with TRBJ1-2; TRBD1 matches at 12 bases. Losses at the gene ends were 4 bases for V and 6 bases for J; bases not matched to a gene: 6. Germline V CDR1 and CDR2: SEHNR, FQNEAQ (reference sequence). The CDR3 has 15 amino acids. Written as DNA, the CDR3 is TGTGCCAGCAGCTGGGGACAGGGGGCAATGGATGGCTACACCTTC. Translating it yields CASSWGQGAMDGYTF.

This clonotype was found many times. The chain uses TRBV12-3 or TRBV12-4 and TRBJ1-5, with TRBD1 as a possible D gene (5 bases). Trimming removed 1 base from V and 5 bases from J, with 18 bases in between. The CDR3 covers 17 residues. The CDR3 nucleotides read TGTGCCAGCAGTTTAGTCCTCGGCAGGGTGGGCGATCAGCCCCAGCATTTT. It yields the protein CASSLVLGRVGDQPQHF.

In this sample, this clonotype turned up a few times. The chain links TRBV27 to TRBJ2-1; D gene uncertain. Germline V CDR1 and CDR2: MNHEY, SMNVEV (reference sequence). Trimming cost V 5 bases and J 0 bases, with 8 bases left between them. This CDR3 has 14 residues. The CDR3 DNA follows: TGTGCCAGCAGTGTACTCTACTCCTACAATGAGCAGTTCTTC. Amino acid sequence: CASSVLYSYNEQFF.

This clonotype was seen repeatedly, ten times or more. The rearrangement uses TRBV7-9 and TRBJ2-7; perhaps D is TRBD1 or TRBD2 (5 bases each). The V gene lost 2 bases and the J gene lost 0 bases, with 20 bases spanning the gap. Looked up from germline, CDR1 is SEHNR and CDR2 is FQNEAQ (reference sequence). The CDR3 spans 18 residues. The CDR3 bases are TGTGCCAGCAGCTTAATTGGACCTACGAGGGGAAGCTCCTACGAGCAGTACTTC. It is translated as CASSLIGPTRGSSYEQYF.

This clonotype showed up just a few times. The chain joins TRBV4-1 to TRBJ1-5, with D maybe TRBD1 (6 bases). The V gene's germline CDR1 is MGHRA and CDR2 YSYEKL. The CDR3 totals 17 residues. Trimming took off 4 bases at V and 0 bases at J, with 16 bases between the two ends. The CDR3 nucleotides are TGCGCCAGCAGCCCCCAACAGGGCCCTTATAGCAATCAGCCCCAGCATTTT. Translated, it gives CASSPQQGPYSNQPQHF.

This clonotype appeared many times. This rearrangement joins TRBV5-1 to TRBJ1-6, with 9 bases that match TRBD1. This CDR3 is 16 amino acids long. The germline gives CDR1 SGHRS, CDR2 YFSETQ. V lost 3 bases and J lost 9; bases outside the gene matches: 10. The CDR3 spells CASSSTGTGIGSPLHF. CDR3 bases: TGCGCCAGCAGCTCAACCGGGACAGGGATCGGTTCACCCCTCCACTTT.

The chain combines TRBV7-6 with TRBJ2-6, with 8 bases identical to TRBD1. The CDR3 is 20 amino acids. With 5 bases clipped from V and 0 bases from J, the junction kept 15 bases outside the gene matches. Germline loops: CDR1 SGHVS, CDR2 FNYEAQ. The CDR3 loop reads CASSPRVRDRISSGANVLTF. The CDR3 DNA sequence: TGTGCCAGCAGCCCACGTGTCCGGGACAGGATCTCCTCTGGGGCCAACGTCCTGACTTTC.

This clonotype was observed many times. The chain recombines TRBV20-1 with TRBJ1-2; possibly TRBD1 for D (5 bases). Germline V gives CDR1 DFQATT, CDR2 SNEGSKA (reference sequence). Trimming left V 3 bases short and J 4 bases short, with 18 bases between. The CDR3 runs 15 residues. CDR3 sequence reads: CSASFPRQGSYGYTF. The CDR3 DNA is TGCAGTGCTAGCTTCCCTCGGCAGGGTAGCTATGGCTACACCTTC.